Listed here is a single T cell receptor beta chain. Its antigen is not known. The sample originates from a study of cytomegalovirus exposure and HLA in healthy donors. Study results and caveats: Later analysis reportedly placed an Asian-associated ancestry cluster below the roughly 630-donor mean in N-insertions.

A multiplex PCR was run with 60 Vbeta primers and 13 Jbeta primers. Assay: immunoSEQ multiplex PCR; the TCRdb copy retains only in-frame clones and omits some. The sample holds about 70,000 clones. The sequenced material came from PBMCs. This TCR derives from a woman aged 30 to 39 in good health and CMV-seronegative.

CDR3 region: CASSMSARSYGYTF. The CDR3, as DNA: TGTGCCAGCAGTATGAGTGCCCGGAGCTATGGCTACACCTTC. The chain has TRBV28 and TRBJ1-2; D uncertain. The V end lost 5 bases, the J end lost 4 bases, and 14 bases lay between the germline ends. Germline V gene lookup returns CDR1 MDHEN and CDR2 SYDVKM. This CDR3 comprises 14 residues.